The 32 T cell receptor beta chains below were found in one sample sequenced in a study of T-cell memory formation after mild COVID-19. TCRdb used MiXCR to reprocess the 5' RACE reads, holding one entry per CDR3 protein. The repertoire holds over 450,000 distinct CDR3 sequences, with about 20% as singletons. Source material: PBMCs or a T cell subset sorted from them (not recorded which). Receptors originate from an adult woman who had mild COVID-19 (a few samples of this study predate the infection). Cell type and time point are not known.

About this clonotype itself: Relative to the germline gene, one junction end is altered; a read error may explain this. The rearrangement joins TRBV3-1 to TRBJ2-7; 13 positions agree with TRBD2. Germline CDR1 reads LGHDT; CDR2 reads YNNKEL (reference sequence). This CDR3 region has 17 residues. The DNA for the CDR3 is TGTGACAGCAGCCGGATAAGGGTAGGACTAGCGGGAGCCGAGCAGTACTTC. It translates to CDSSRIRVGLAGAEQYF.

This clonotype has only a few counts. V and J are TRBV2 and TRBJ1-1; D is unresolved. The CDR3 is 13 residues long. Germline CDR1 reads SNHLY; CDR2 reads FYNNEI. V shed 5 bases and J shed 1 base, with 8 bases lying between them. CDR3 loop: CASSIQRNTEAFF. CDR3 in DNA: TGTGCCAGCAGTATCCAGAGGAACACTGAAGCTTTCTTT.

The V call is TRBV15, the J call TRBJ1-5, with 7 nucleotides matching TRBD1. Germline V gene lookup returns CDR1 LNHNV and CDR2 YYDKDF (reference sequence). The length of the CDR3 is 21 residues. V lost 1 base to trimming and J lost 0 bases; unmatched junction nucleotides: 18. The CDR3 DNA sequence: TGTGCCACCAGCAGAGTTCCGCCAGGAAGGAGGACAGGCAATAGCAATCAGCCCCAGCATTTT. Residues: CATSRVPPGRRTGNSNQPQHF.

The rearrangement joins TRBV2 to TRBJ2-1; 8 bases match TRBD2. Trimming cost V 5 bases and J 4 bases; bases outside gene matches: 7. The CDR3 runs to 15 residues. CDR1 SNHLY and CDR2 FYNNEI come from the germline V gene. CDR3: CASSPRVAGYNEQFF. CDR3 DNA sequence: TGTGCCAGCAGTCCACGGGTAGCGGGGTACAATGAGCAGTTCTTC.

The V call is TRBV5-6, the J call TRBJ2-7, with 8 bases identical to TRBD1. CDR3 length equals 13 residues. The germline V gene has CDR1 SGHDT and CDR2 YYEEEE. The ends lost 3 bases at V and 6 bases at J; junction bases unmatched: 5. The CDR3 is CASSSSGGGEQYF. DNA for the CDR3: TGTGCCAGCAGCTCCTCAGGGGGCGGCGAGCAGTACTTC.

This chain connects TRBV3-1 to TRBJ2-2, with 11 bases lining up with TRBD2. CDR1 and CDR2 from the germline V gene are LGHDT and YNNKEL (reference sequence). This CDR3 spans 16 amino acids. With 4 bases clipped from V and 1 base from J, the junction kept 2 bases outside the gene matches. CDR3 bases: TGTGCCAGCAGCCGAGGACTAGCGGGGAACACCGGGGAGCTGTTTTTT. Residues: CASSRGLAGNTGELFF.

The V call is TRBV18, the J call TRBJ2-3; D not certain. The germline V gene has CDR1 KGHSH and CDR2 LQKENI. The CDR3 runs 14 residues. Deletions cut 2 bases from V and 2 bases from J, with 8 bases between. The CDR3 here is CASSPAGYTDTQYF. The CDR3 DNA is TGTGCCAGCTCACCAGCCGGATACACAGATACGCAGTATTTT. Together with reference TRBV18 and TRBJ2-3, the CDR3 gives the full variable domain: NAGVMQNPRHLVRRRGQEARLRCSPMKGHSHVYWYRQLPEEGLKFMVYLQKENIIDESGMPKERFSAEFPKEGPSILRIQQVVRGDSAAYFCASSPAGYTDTQYFGPGTRLTVL.

The chain combines TRBV4-3 with TRBJ2-2; 13 positions match TRBD2. With V trimmed by 0 bases and J by 4 bases, 2 bases remained unmatched. Germline V CDR1 and CDR2: LGHNA, YSLEER. The CDR3 is 17 residues long. The CDR3 region has the DNA TGCGCCAGCAGCCAAGAGGGGACTAGCGGGGTCACCGGGGAGCTGTTTTTT. It specifies CASSQEGTSGVTGELFF.

This chain uses TRBV6-4 with TRBJ2-3; 13 positions agree with TRBD2. There are 16 residues in the CDR3. With V trimmed by 6 bases and J by 3 bases, 6 bases remained unmatched. The germline CDR1 and CDR2 sequences are MRHNA and SNTAGT. CDR3 sequence (DNA): TGTGCCAGCAGCGGACTAGCGGGAGTGTTGACAGATACGCAGTATTTT. It encodes CASSGLAGVLTDTQYF.

In this sample, this clonotype turned up a few times. The chain is built from TRBV2 and TRBJ2-5, with 7 bases matching TRBD1. CDR3 length: 14 residues. After removal of 9 bases from V and 4 bases from J, the junction contained 11 bases not matched to a gene. Germline assignment: CDR1 SNHLY and CDR2 FYNNEI. The CDR3: CASERDSRPETQYF. CDR3 DNA sequence: TGTGCCAGTGAAAGGGACAGCCGGCCAGAGACCCAGTACTTC.

The chain uses TRBV24-1 and TRBJ2-3, with 9 bases that match TRBD1. This CDR3 has 19 residues. V lost 5 bases and J lost 0; bases outside the gene matches: 14. Germline CDR1 KGHDR, CDR2 SFDVKD. CDR3 DNA sequence: TGTGCCACCAGTGCATCCCACTCCTCCGGGACAGGGAGCACAGATACGCAGTATTTT. Translating it yields CATSASHSSGTGSTDTQYF.

The chain's CDR3 is CASNIPGLASHNEQFF. In DNA, the CDR3 is TGTGCCAGCAATATACCGGGACTAGCTTCCCACAATGAGCAGTTCTTC. The chain links TRBV12-3 or TRBV12-4 to TRBJ2-1, with TRBD2 identical over 9 bases. V was clipped by 7 bases and J by 5 bases; unmatched bases: 12. This CDR3 is 16 amino acids long.

The gene calls are TRBV27 and TRBJ2-3; D unclear. Per germline, CDR1 MNHEY and CDR2 SMNVEV (reference sequence). This CDR3 spans 14 amino acids. Deletions cut 1 base from V and 0 bases from J, with 5 bases between. The CDR3 nucleotides are TGTGCCAGCAGTTTATGGGCCAGCACAGATACGCAGTATTTT. Translating gives CASSLWASTDTQYF.

The V call is TRBV14, the J call TRBJ2-5; D might be TRBD2 (6 bases). V lost 0 bases and J 1 base, leaving 12 bases between the germline ends. This CDR3 region has 16 residues. Germline assignment: CDR1 SGHDN and CDR2 FVKESK. CDR3 loop: CASSQDFAGFQETQYF. The CDR3 DNA reads TGTGCCAGCAGCCAAGATTTTGCGGGGTTCCAAGAGACCCAGTACTTC. Variable domain in full (rest from reference TRBV14 and TRBJ2-5): EAGVTQFPSHSVIEKGQTVTLRCDPISGHDNLYWYRRVMGKEIKFLLHFVKESKQDESGMPNNRFLAERTGGTYSTLKVQPAELEDSGVYFCASSQDFAGFQETQYFGPGTRLLVL.

This chain connects TRBV12-3 or TRBV12-4 to TRBJ2-7, with D maybe TRBD2 (6 bases). This CDR3 is built from 13 residues. V lost 8 bases and J lost 2, with 13 bases in between. CDR3 residues: CASGGGTPYEQYF. CDR3 sequence (DNA): TGTGCCAGCGGTGGGGGGACCCCCTACGAGCAGTACTTC.

The genes are TRBV9 and TRBJ2-5, with TRBD2 identical over 8 bases. The CDR3 has 16 amino acids. The V gene end was trimmed by 0 bases and the J gene end by 5 bases; junction bases not matched to a gene: 9. Germline V gene data show CDR1 as SGDLS and CDR2 as YYNGEE. DNA for the CDR3: TGTGCCAGCAGCGTAGGTTTCGGGGGGGCGAAGGAGACCCAGTACTTC. Translation: CASSVGFGGAKETQYF. Looking up the rest from reference TRBV9 and TRBJ2-5 gives the full variable domain: DSGVTQTPKHLITATGQRVTLRCSPRSGDLSVYWYQQSLDQGLQFLIQYYNGEERAKGNILERFSAQQFPDLHSELNLSSLELGDSALYFCASSVGFGGAKETQYFGPGTRLLVL.

This clonotype occurred a few times. The chain couples TRBV10-3 to TRBJ1-1, with D hard to call. Germline CDR1 ENHRY, CDR2 SYGVKD. The CDR3 has 13 amino acids. Trimming shortened V by 11 bases and J by 3 bases, and 16 bases separated the two germline ends. CDR3 coding DNA: TGTGCCTCCCGCCCCGCAGCAGACACTGAAGCTTTCTTT. This gives the protein CASRPAADTEAFF.

This clonotype has more than one count but fewer than ten. This chain connects TRBV5-5 to TRBJ2-6, with D perhaps TRBD1 (6 bases). The CDR3 has 18 residues. Germline-derived CDR1 and CDR2 are SGHKS and YYEKEE (reference sequence). V was clipped by 3 bases and J by 1 base, with 17 bases between them. This CDR3 reads CASSSTGTPTSGANVLTF. CDR3 sequence (DNA): TGTGCCAGCAGCTCCACCGGGACACCTACGTCTGGGGCCAACGTCCTGACTTTC.

This clonotype turned up a few times. This chain links TRBV2 with TRBJ1-1; D is ambiguous. The CDR3 contains 13 residues. Germline V gene data show CDR1 as SNHLY and CDR2 as FYNNEI. V was shortened by 2 bases and J by 5 bases, with 9 bases between the two germline ends. This chain's CDR3 is CASSEIWGTEAFF. In DNA, the CDR3 is TGTGCCAGCAGTGAAATATGGGGAACTGAAGCTTTCTTT.

This clonotype turned up a few times. The chain employs TRBV7-9 and TRBJ2-3, with 7 bases lining up with TRBD2. The CDR3 runs 15 residues. In germline, CDR1 is SEHNR, CDR2 FQNEAQ (reference sequence). J was trimmed by 2 bases and V by 6 bases; bases with no gene match: 8. The CDR3 bases are TGTGCCAGCAGTCCCGGGACTAACCCCACAGATACGCAGTATTTT. Translated: CASSPGTNPTDTQYF.

This clonotype was seen only a few times. The rearrangement uses TRBV29-1 and TRBJ2-7, with 12 positions matching TRBD2. V gave up 4 bases and J gave up 5 bases; unmatched junction bases: 6. The CDR3 runs to 14 residues. The germline CDR1 and CDR2 sequences are SQVTM and ANQGSEA. The DNA for the CDR3 is TGCAGCGTTGCAGGACTAGCGGGAAGAGACGAGCAGTACTTC. Its protein is CSVAGLAGRDEQYF.

The chain links TRBV9 to TRBJ1-3; no reliable D call. CDR1 is SGDLS, CDR2 YYNGEE, per germline. Trimming shortened V by 0 bases and J by 0 bases, and 16 bases separated the two germline ends. The CDR3 has 18 residues. In DNA, the CDR3 is TGTGCCAGCAGCGTAGATATGGGCAGTCGAGACTCTGGAAACACCATATATTTT. It is translated as CASSVDMGSRDSGNTIYF.

This clonotype was seen a handful of times. J is TRBJ1-1 and V is TRBV7-3; D is uncertain. V lost 8 bases, J lost 2 bases, and 18 bases lay in between. The CDR3 covers 15 residues. The germline gives CDR1 SGHTA, CDR2 FQGTGA. In nucleotides, the CDR3 is TGTGCCAGCTCGGCCTCGGACCGGACCAACACTGAAGCTTTCTTT. It is translated as CASSASDRTNTEAFF.

This clonotype appeared a few times. The chain joins TRBV2 to TRBJ1-1; 10 nucleotides line up with TRBD1. This CDR3 has 14 amino acids. Looked up from germline, CDR1 is SNHLY and CDR2 is FYNNEI. The J segment lost 7 bases and the V segment lost 8 bases, leaving 10 bases of the junction unmatched. In DNA, the CDR3 is TGTGCCAGCGATCGGGGGACAGGGGATGGTGAAGCTTTCTTT. Its protein is CASDRGTGDGEAFF.

The V and J genes are TRBV5-1 and TRBJ1-1, with D possibly TRBD1 on 5 matching bases. The CDR3 runs 16 residues. Germline assignment: CDR1 SGHRS and CDR2 YFSETQ. V was cut by 3 bases and J by 1 base, with 16 bases left in between. CDR3 in amino acids: CASSSIGGVGNTEAFF. In DNA, the CDR3 is TGCGCCAGCAGCTCTATCGGGGGAGTAGGGAACACTGAAGCTTTCTTT.

This clonotype has only a few counts. J is TRBJ2-1 and V is TRBV4-2; TRBD2 aligns across 14 bases. The CDR3 consists of 18 residues. V gave up 4 bases and J gave up 4 bases; unmatched junction bases: 9. In germline, CDR1 is LGHNA, CDR2 YNFKEQ. The CDR3 sequence is CASSPKLTSGRVYNEQFF. The CDR3 DNA follows: TGTGCCAGCAGCCCGAAACTGACTAGCGGGAGGGTATACAATGAGCAGTTCTTC.

The sample holds a few counts of this clonotype. The chain employs TRBV3-1 and TRBJ2-7; D is unresolved. CDR3 length: 15 residues. CDR1 is LGHDT and CDR2 is YNNKEL in the germline V gene (reference sequence). Trimming stripped 0 bases from V and 3 bases from J, with 12 bases between. As DNA, the CDR3 is TGTGCCAGCAGCCAAGACGGTAATAGAGACTACGAGCAGTACTTC. It translates to CASSQDGNRDYEQYF.

The chain links TRBV7-9 to TRBJ1-3, with a weak D call TRBD1 (5 bases). Per germline, CDR1 SEHNR and CDR2 FQNEAQ (reference sequence). The CDR3 runs to 14 residues. The V end was cut by 0 bases, the J end by 2 bases, with 5 bases between. The CDR3 DNA follows: TGTGCCAGCAGCTTAGCGGGGCCTGGAAACACCATATATTTT. Translation: CASSLAGPGNTIYF.

This chain connects TRBV24-1 to TRBJ2-7; 7 nucleotides match TRBD1. The J segment lost 6 bases and the V segment lost 4 bases, leaving 11 bases of the junction unmatched. The germline gives CDR1 KGHDR, CDR2 SFDVKD. This CDR3 comprises 15 residues. The CDR3, as DNA: TGTGCCACCAGTGAAGACCGGGACAGTCTTGGCGAGCAGTACTTC. This gives the protein CATSEDRDSLGEQYF.

The chain combines TRBV5-1 with TRBJ2-3; D is ambiguous. CDR3 length: 15 amino acids. V shed 2 bases and J shed 2 bases, with 12 bases lying between them. Germline-derived CDR1 and CDR2 are SGHRS and YFSETQ. This chain's CDR3 is CASSFERRYTDTQYF. The CDR3 DNA follows: TGCGCCAGCAGCTTCGAGAGGCGTTACACAGATACGCAGTATTTT.

The chain carries TRBV7-2 and TRBJ2-1; D is possibly TRBD1 or TRBD2 (5 bases each). Trimming stripped 5 bases from V and 10 bases from J, with 15 bases between. CDR1 is SGHTA, CDR2 FQGNSA, per germline. The CDR3 extends over 13 amino acids. The CDR3: CASSTGPLGEQFF. As DNA, the CDR3 is TGTGCCAGCAGCACGGGGCCTTTAGGGGAGCAGTTCTTC.

This clonotype was counted many times. The chain couples TRBV6-5 to TRBJ1-5, with 10 bases fitting TRBD1. The CDR3 has 14 residues. Trimming cost V 5 bases and J 7 bases; bases outside gene matches: 5. The germline CDR1 and CDR2 sequences are MNHEY and SVGAGI. In nucleotides, the CDR3 is TGTGCCAGCAGTCCCGGGACAGGGGACCAGCCCCAGCATTTT. It is translated as CASSPGTGDQPQHF.